This TCR beta chain is drawn from a study of glioma-infiltrating T cells. Amplification of TCR alpha and beta CDR3 regions from RNA used iRepertoire nested multiplex PCR. Tissue mRNA or PBMC total RNA, about 85-400 ng, went into one-step reverse transcription and amplification. MiXCR, applied by TCRdb to the multiplex PCR reads, yields one record per CDR3 protein. The sample lists about 130,000 distinct CDR3 sequences, 23% seen once, with nearly 15% in the top ten. Study conclusions and caveats: Tissue and blood shared very few CDR3 sequences.

This clonotype was counted many times. Its antigen is not known. J lost 1 base, V lost 2 bases, and 5 bases had no gene match. CDR1 and CDR2 from the germline V gene are PRHDT and FYEKMQ (reference sequence). This CDR3 is built from 17 residues. The chain employs TRBV13 and TRBJ2-2, with 9 bases identical to TRBD1. The sequencing input was glioma tissue, nonneoplastic brain tissue, or PBMCs (not recorded which). This clonotype was sampled from a human donor with low-grade glioma or glioblastoma, undergoing nonglioma brain surgery, or in good health (not recorded which). CDR3 region: CASSLTGQGMNTGELFF. For the CDR3, the DNA is TGTGCCAGCAGCTTAACGGGACAGGGAATGAACACCGGGGAGCTGTTTTTT.